These 31 T cell receptor beta chains came from one sample sequenced in a study of T cell responses to AZD1222 COVID-19 vaccine. Profiling relied on immunoSEQ multiplex PCR, and the TCRdb table lists in-frame clones only, not all of them. The sample consists of approximately 99,000 clones, 70% to 90% of them appearing once. Specimen: peripheral blood, collected on day 0 of AZD1222 vaccination. Every receptor here comes from an adult in good health.

V usage is TRBV30 and J usage is TRBJ1-1; D unresolved. Germline lookup yields CDR1 GTSNPN and CDR2 SVGIG (reference sequence). This CDR3 comprises 13 residues. The V end lost 5 bases, the J end lost 4 bases, and 14 bases lay between the germline ends. CDR3 in DNA: TGTGCCTGGTGGGGAACACGCGGCACTGAAGCTTTCTTT. Residues: CAWWGTRGTEAFF.

This chain connects TRBV23-1 to TRBJ2-7; D may correspond to TRBD1 or TRBD2 (5 bases each). TRBV23-1 is known as an ORF, though its function is uncertain. With 8 bases removed from V and 1 base from J, the gap between germline ends came to 15 bases. The CDR3 has 14 amino acids. The DNA of the CDR3 is TGCGCCAGCCCCGGGGCGTCGGTATCCTACGAGCAGTACTTC. Translating it yields CASPGASVSYEQYF.

The rearrangement links TRBV7-9 to TRBJ2-3; 7 nucleotides match TRBD1. V lost 5 bases and J lost 7; bases outside the gene matches: 12. Germline V gene data show CDR1 as SEHNR and CDR2 as FQNEAQ (reference sequence). The CDR3 covers 15 residues. CDR3 nucleotide sequence: TGTGCCAGCAGCATCTTTGGGACAGACCCTAATACGCAGTATTTT. Translating gives CASSIFGTDPNTQYF. The whole variable domain, filled in from reference TRBV7-9 and TRBJ2-3, reads DTGVSQNPRHKITKRGQNVTFRCDPISEHNRLYWYRQTLGQGPEFLTYFQNEAQLEKSRLLSDRFSAERPKGSFSTLEIQRTEQGDSAMYLCASSIFGTDPNTQYFGPGTRLTVL.

The rearrangement uses TRBV6-1 and TRBJ2-7; 8 bases fit TRBD1. From germline, CDR1 is MNHNS and CDR2 SASEGT. With 0 bases clipped from V and 6 bases from J, the junction kept 4 bases outside the gene matches. The CDR3 is made up of 14 amino acids. The CDR3 here is CASSEAWTGSEQYF. CDR3 coding DNA: TGTGCCAGCAGTGAAGCCTGGACAGGGTCCGAGCAGTACTTC.

The genes are TRBV27 and TRBJ1-4; no clear D. The V and J ends lost 6 bases and 8 bases respectively, with 16 bases between them. This CDR3 spans 14 amino acids. Per the germline V gene, CDR1 is MNHEY and CDR2 is SMNVEV (reference sequence). The CDR3 region is CASRRHEVREKLFF. CDR3 DNA sequence: TGTGCCAGCAGACGCCATGAAGTGAGGGAAAAACTGTTTTTT.

The chain employs TRBV7-2 and TRBJ2-1; D not resolved. Trimming took 5 bases from V and 15 from J, leaving 23 bases between them. CDR3 length equals 14 residues. Per germline, CDR1 SGHTA and CDR2 FQGNSA. This CDR3 is CASSTDPSTNRVFF. The CDR3 bases are TGTGCCAGCAGCACCGACCCCTCTACAAATCGTGTGTTCTTC.

The V gene is TRBV5-4, the J gene TRBJ2-1; a possible D gene is TRBD1 (5 bases). V lost 4 bases and J lost 0, with 14 bases in between. The length of the CDR3 is 16 residues. Germline CDR1 reads SGHNT; CDR2 reads YYREEE (reference sequence). In DNA, the CDR3 is TGTGCCAGCAGCCCGTCAGGGCCCAGCTCCTACAATGAGCAGTTCTTC. Its protein product is CASSPSGPSSYNEQFF.

The chain uses TRBV24-1 and TRBJ1-2, with D maybe TRBD1 (5 bases). V lost 9 bases, J lost 5 bases, and 15 bases lay in between. Germline V gene data show CDR1 as KGHDR and CDR2 as SFDVKD. This CDR3 region has 13 residues. CDR3 protein: CATRGDGLYGYTF. As DNA, the CDR3 is TGTGCCACCCGAGGGGATGGGTTGTATGGCTACACCTTC.

CDR3 region: CASNTQVNSPLHF. CDR3 DNA: TGTGCCAGTAATACGCAGGTGAATTCACCCCTCCACTTT. The rearrangement joins TRBV19 to TRBJ1-6; D unresolved. The CDR3 runs 13 residues. The germline CDR1 and CDR2 sequences are LNHDA and SQIVND (reference sequence). Deletions cut 7 bases from V and 7 bases from J, with 11 bases between.

This clone was detected once. The chain employs TRBV5-1 and TRBJ2-7; 9 positions agree with TRBD1. Trimming at V came to 3 bases and at J to 2 bases, leaving 6 bases not matched to a gene. The CDR3 covers 15 residues. The V gene's germline CDR1 is SGHRS and CDR2 YFSETQ. CDR3 in amino acids: CASSSTGTGPYEQYF. In DNA, the CDR3 is TGCGCCAGCAGCTCCACCGGGACAGGGCCCTACGAGCAGTACTTC.

This clone was recorded only once. The chain links TRBV3-1 (or the pseudogene TRBV3-2) to TRBJ2-6, with D hard to call. The CDR3 loop spans 13 amino acids. Trimming removed 8 bases from V and 0 bases from J, with 5 bases in between. CDR1 LGHDT and CDR2 YNNKEL come from the germline V gene (reference sequence). DNA for the CDR3: TGTGCCAGCGGCTCCTCTGGGGCCAACGTCCTGACTTTC. It translates to CASGSSGANVLTF.

The chain links TRBV18 to TRBJ2-2; maybe TRBD1 (5 bases). The CDR3 loop spans 16 amino acids. Per germline, CDR1 KGHSH and CDR2 LQKENI. V dropped 4 bases and J dropped 0 bases, with 12 bases sitting between them. The CDR3: CASSRAGNANTGELFF. The CDR3 nucleotides read TGTGCCAGCTCACGAGCAGGGAACGCGAACACCGGGGAGCTGTTTTTT. The full variable domain, in which reference TRBV18 and TRBJ2-2 provide the parts outside the CDR3, is NAGVMQNPRHLVRRRGQEARLRCSPMKGHSHVYWYRQLPEEGLKFMVYLQKENIIDESGMPKERFSAEFPKEGPSILRIQQVVRGDSAAYFCASSRAGNANTGELFFGEGSRLTVL.

J is TRBJ2-7 and V is TRBV4-2, with D unresolved. The V and J ends lost 1 base and 3 bases respectively, with 7 bases between them. The CDR3 is 13 residues long. Germline CDR1 reads LGHNA; CDR2 reads YNFKEQ. The CDR3 region is CASSQADIYEQYF. The CDR3 DNA reads as TGTGCCAGCAGCCAAGCCGATATCTACGAGCAGTACTTC.

This clone was recorded once. The chain has TRBV6-6 and TRBJ2-2, with 7 bases lining up with TRBD1. Trimming cost V 2 bases and J 5 bases; bases outside gene matches: 5. Per germline, CDR1 MNHNY and CDR2 SVGAGI (reference sequence). The CDR3 spans 15 residues. CDR3 loop: CASSYQTGYTGELFF. DNA of the CDR3: TGTGCCAGCAGTTACCAGACAGGGTATACCGGGGAGCTGTTTTTT.

V and J are TRBV7-8 and TRBJ2-1, with TRBD1 as a possible D gene (6 bases). Germline V gene sequence: CDR1 SGHVS, CDR2 FQNEAQ. Between the trimmed V and J ends, which lost 6 bases and 12 bases, there was a span of 18 bases. The CDR3 has 13 residues. The chain's CDR3 is CASSPLRGKGQFF. The CDR3, as DNA: TGTGCCAGCAGTCCCTTGAGGGGGAAAGGGCAGTTCTTC.

V is TRBV18 and J is TRBJ1-1, with D maybe TRBD1 (6 bases). Deletions cut 6 bases from V and 8 bases from J, with 16 bases between. Germline loops: CDR1 KGHSH, CDR2 LQKENI. The CDR3 sequence is 13 residues long. CDR3: CASSQAGVVEAFF. The DNA of the CDR3 is TGTGCCAGCTCGCAAGCAGGGGTAGTGGAAGCTTTCTTT.

The chain uses TRBV5-6 and TRBJ1-1, with D maybe TRBD1 (5 bases). The CDR3 is 12 amino acids. V lost 0 bases and J 11 bases, leaving 11 bases between the germline ends. Germline V gene lookup returns CDR1 SGHDT and CDR2 YYEEEE. CDR3 sequence reads: CASSLGDLNAFF. DNA for the CDR3: TGTGCCAGCAGCTTGGGGGACCTAAACGCTTTCTTT.

The rearrangement links TRBV20-1 to TRBJ2-2; tentatively, D is TRBD2 (5 bases). The germline gives CDR1 DFQATT, CDR2 SNEGSKA (reference sequence). This CDR3 contains 14 residues. Deletions cut 3 bases from V and 5 bases from J, with 13 bases between. CDR3: CSASAVSGTGELFF. The CDR3 DNA sequence: TGCAGTGCTAGTGCAGTCTCGGGGACCGGGGAGCTGTTTTTT.

The J gene is TRBJ2-5, the V gene TRBV7-7; no definite D call. The V end lost 1 base, the J end lost 0 bases, and 3 bases lay between the germline ends. CDR3 size: 13 residues. Germline-derived CDR1 and CDR2 are SSHAT and FNYEAQ (reference sequence). In DNA form, the CDR3 reads TGTGCCAGCAGCTTAGGGGACCAAGAGACCCAGTACTTC. Translating it yields CASSLGDQETQYF.

This chain joins TRBV3-1 (or the pseudogene TRBV3-2) and TRBJ1-1; D call uncertain. Trimming removed 0 bases at V and 1 base at J, with 6 bases between. Germline values: CDR1 LGHDT, CDR2 YNNKEL (reference sequence). The CDR3 covers 14 residues. The CDR3 is CASSQEGGNTEAFF. The DNA for the CDR3 is TGTGCCAGCAGCCAAGAGGGCGGGAACACTGAAGCTTTCTTT.

V is TRBV4-1 and J is TRBJ1-5; 8 bases are shared with TRBD1. This CDR3 comprises 16 residues. The germline gives CDR1 MGHRA, CDR2 YSYEKL. After removal of 4 bases from V and 8 bases from J, the junction contained 13 bases not matched to a gene. CDR3 amino acids: CASSRGQGPVGEPQHF. The CDR3 bases are TGCGCCAGCAGCCGAGGACAGGGCCCTGTTGGGGAGCCCCAGCATTTT.

The gene calls are TRBV5-4 and TRBJ2-1; weak D call: TRBD2 (6 bases). Trimming removed 1 base from V and 8 bases from J, with 10 bases in between. From germline, CDR1 is SGHNT and CDR2 YYREEE (reference sequence). The CDR3 extends over 13 amino acids. The CDR3 loop is CASSLPTSHEQFF. The CDR3 region has the DNA TGTGCCAGCAGCTTGCCGACTAGTCATGAGCAGTTCTTC.

This chain uses TRBV5-6 with TRBJ2-7; no clear D gene. Germline V gene data show CDR1 as SGHDT and CDR2 as YYEEEE. There are 14 residues in the CDR3. Deletions cut 0 bases from V and 3 bases from J, with 10 bases between. CDR3 in DNA: TGTGCCAGCAGCTTGGCCTTTAGAGACTACGAGCAGTACTTC. It yields the protein CASSLAFRDYEQYF.

The chain has TRBV18 and TRBJ1-4; unclear D gene. Germline loops: CDR1 KGHSH, CDR2 LQKENI. V lost 2 bases and J lost 4, with 8 bases in between. CDR3 length equals 14 residues. CDR3 in amino acids: CASSPEAYNEKLFF. Written as DNA, the CDR3 is TGTGCCAGCTCACCAGAAGCCTATAATGAAAAACTGTTTTTT.

CDR3 DNA sequence: TGCGCCAGCAGCCAAGCCCTAGGACAGGGGCGGGAAAAACTGTTTTTT. It translates to CASSQALGQGREKLFF. The rearrangement joins TRBV4-1 to TRBJ1-4, with 9 bases lining up with TRBD1. Germline-derived CDR1 and CDR2 are MGHRA and YSYEKL. CDR3 length: 16 amino acids. Trimming cost V 1 base and J 8 bases; bases outside gene matches: 8.

The chain links TRBV30 to TRBJ2-5, with TRBD1 as a possible D gene (6 bases). Between the trimmed V and J ends, which lost 0 bases and 5 bases, there was a span of 10 bases. The CDR3 is 13 amino acids. Germline values: CDR1 GTSNPN, CDR2 SVGIG (reference sequence). Written as DNA, the CDR3 is TGTGCCTGGAGTGTGGGGGCTGGGGAGACCCAGTACTTC. This encodes CAWSVGAGETQYF. Combining the CDR3 with reference TRBV30 and TRBJ2-5 gives the whole variable domain SQTIHQWPATLVQPVGSPLSLECTVEGTSNPNLYWYRQAAGRGLQLLFYSVGIGQISSEVPQNLSASRPQDRQFILSSKKLLLSDSGFYLCAWSVGAGETQYFGPGTRLLVL.

The chain recombines TRBV7-9 with TRBJ1-4, with D maybe TRBD1 (6 bases). From germline, CDR1 is SEHNR and CDR2 FQNEAQ (reference sequence). The CDR3 is 18 amino acids. V was clipped by 0 bases and J by 0 bases, with 14 bases between them. CDR3 sequence (DNA): TGTGCCAGCAGCTTAGCGGGGCAGGGGATACCAACTAATGAAAAACTGTTTTTT. Its protein product is CASSLAGQGIPTNEKLFF.

The chain carries TRBV5-1 and TRBJ2-1, with 13 positions matching TRBD2. The CDR3 is 15 residues long. Trimming took 4 bases from V and 7 from J; bases not matched to a gene: 5. CDR1 is SGHRS, CDR2 YFSETQ, per germline. The CDR3 DNA is TGCGCCAGCAGCGGAGGACTAGCGGGAGAAAATGAGCAGTTCTTC. Translation gives CASSGGLAGENEQFF.

The chain couples TRBV4-1 to TRBJ2-7; 9 bases fit TRBD2. The junction had 7 bases not matched to a gene; V was cut back by 4 bases and J by 3 bases. The CDR3 consists of 15 residues. Germline V gene sequence: CDR1 MGHRA, CDR2 YSYEKL. CDR3 residues: CASSPERGAFYEQYF. The CDR3 coding sequence is TGCGCCAGCAGCCCAGAGCGGGGGGCCTTCTACGAGCAGTACTTC.

The gene calls are TRBV3-1 (or the pseudogene TRBV3-2) and TRBJ2-7, with TRBD1 matching over 7 bases. This CDR3 is 15 amino acids long. Germline-derived CDR1 and CDR2 are LGHDT and YNNKEL (reference sequence). V lost 2 bases, J lost 2 bases, and 6 bases stayed unmatched. The CDR3 DNA reads as TGTGCCAGCAGCCAATTCGGACAGGCAACCTACGAGCAGTACTTC. Encoded protein: CASSQFGQATYEQYF.

This chain links TRBV19 with TRBJ1-3; D gene unclear. The CDR3 consists of 14 residues. V lost 6 bases and J lost 0, with 9 bases in between. The V gene's germline CDR1 is LNHDA and CDR2 SQIVND (reference sequence). CDR3 coding DNA: TGTGCCAGTAGGGAACGGCGCTCTGGAAACACCATATATTTT. It encodes CASRERRSGNTIYF.